The present entry profiles one T cell receptor (beta chain) with its context. The sample holds a few counts of this clonotype. Its antigen is still unknown. The sample holds no much larger clone one base away, and base qualities are not on file. These data belong to a study of post-analysis software for immune sequencing data (dated by TCRdb to the mid-2010s). Broadly, across the study: Disease courses on record covered relapsing-remitting, secondary progressive and progressive-relapsing multiple sclerosis, though some patients had no subtype annotation. The patient repertoires were compared against some twelve previously published healthy control repertoires obtained from donors aged about 6 to 26 years. A subset of samples was prepared in parallel using single-end sample barcoding, then pooled and co-amplified after Illumina adapter ligation. What the study reported, not specific to this receptor: Direct clustering with F measure revealed strong co-clustering of samples prepared in the same batch, which led to a batch-effect correction. The control group was slightly older than the multiple sclerosis patient group. Normalized Chao1 diversity was significantly lower in multiple sclerosis patients than controls, suggesting substantial peripheral T-cell clonal expansion. Roughly 5 TRBV segments, including TRBV5-6, TRBV5-1 and TRBV20-1, were significantly more frequent in patients than controls.

To demonstrate the VDJtools post-analysis software, the study profiled TCR beta repertoires from the peripheral blood of approximately twelve young patients with multiple sclerosis. The patients with multiple sclerosis were children and adolescents between about 6 and 15 years of age. The library was produced with PCR. Sequencing instrument: Illumina HiSeq 2500. To reduce PCR and sequencing biases, unique molecular identifiers were incorporated into the TCR beta cDNA libraries. About 500,000 cDNA molecules were obtained for every 1 to 10 million input T cells, so each molecule roughly corresponded to one T cell. The patient libraries were prepared and sequenced with the same protocol used for the earlier healthy control dataset. Within a given batch, samples were prepared together, multiplexed and sequenced on the same HiSeq lane. On the authors' methods: Raw barcoded reads were processed with MIGEC, discarding single-read molecular identifier groups before consensus assembly and CDR3 extraction. Clonotype tables were post-analysed with VDJtools, normalizing diversity by down-sampling all datasets to the smallest sample size. To correct batch-related cross-sample contamination, repertoire overlap clustering matched CDR3 amino acid sequences but not nucleotide sequences. TCRdb handled the public reads itself, with Q25 trimming in fastp and clone calling in MiXCR, and kept productive beta chains. All rows with the same CDR3 protein become a single entry with the most common DNA and genes. TCRdb, not the authors, supplied the V and J calls. This sample is represented by approximately 730,000 distinct CDR3 sequences; less than 35% of them were singletons. The ten largest clones capture approximately 0.6% of the sample.

The CDR3 measures 15 amino acids from cysteine to phenylalanine. CDR3 DNA only is kept here, 45 bases in frame from base 1. CDR1 and CDR2 are drawn from the germline V gene: MNHNS, SASEGT. The trim is 0 bases for V and 5 bases for J, with a gap of 13 bases between the germline ends. Sequencing used blood. The sequence is built from TRBV6-1 and TRBJ1-1, with a weak D call of TRBD1 (6 bases match). The receptor was derived from a girl between 5 and 17 years old with multiple sclerosis. This receptor has the CDR3 CASSEAGGAYTEAFF. The sequenced DNA is TGTGCCAGCAGTGAAGCGGGGGGCGCGTATACTGAAGCTTTCTTT.